What follows are 10 T cell receptor beta chains derived from one specimen sequenced in a study of PD-1 blockade in classical Hodgkin lymphoma. Measured with immunoSEQ multiplex PCR; TCRdb has only the in-frame clones, and not every one. The sample records tens of thousands of clones, roughly 86% being singletons. The time point here: cycle 4 day 1 (C4D1), after about 6 weeks of nivolumab. Each patient experienced a relapse that followed autologous stem cell transplantation, and brentuximab vedotin exposure varied. The specimen was peripheral blood mononuclear cells (PBMCs), collected before the fourth cycle of nivolumab. These receptors were obtained from a human donor with classical Hodgkin lymphoma.

This sequence joins TRBV27 and TRBJ2-1; D perhaps matches TRBD2 (7 bases). Looked up from germline, CDR1 is MNHEY and CDR2 is SMNVEV (reference sequence). With 5 bases removed from V and 7 bases from J, the gap between germline ends came to 18 bases. The CDR3 is made up of 15 amino acids. The CDR3, as DNA: TGTGCCAGCAGTAGCCTGGGGGGGCGAAGTAATGAGCAGTTCTTC. It translates to CASSSLGGRSNEQFF.

V and J are TRBV29-1 and TRBJ2-7; D is perhaps TRBD1 (6 bases). CDR1 and CDR2 from the germline V gene are SQVTM and ANQGSEA. Trimming removed 4 bases at V and 7 bases at J, with 14 bases between. This CDR3 region has 12 residues. CDR3 region: CSVAQGPREQYF. The DNA for the CDR3 is TGCAGCGTTGCACAGGGTCCACGGGAGCAGTACTTC.

The V gene is TRBV27, the J gene TRBJ2-7; 8 bases align to TRBD1. Germline lookup yields CDR1 MNHEY and CDR2 SMNVEV (reference sequence). There are 15 residues in the CDR3. Unmatched junction bases numbered 9, after V lost 6 bases and J lost 2 bases. Written as DNA, the CDR3 is TGTGCCAGCAGATCACCGGGGACAGGCACCTACGAGCAGTACTTC. This translates into CASRSPGTGTYEQYF.

The chain is built from TRBV28 and TRBJ2-5; the match to TRBD1 covers 9 bases. The CDR3 length is 13 residues. CDR1 MDHEN and CDR2 SYDVKM come from the germline V gene. V dropped 8 bases and J dropped 4; count of bases not matched to a gene: 5. The CDR3 sequence is CASRETGGETQYF. The CDR3 DNA is TGTGCCAGCCGCGAGACAGGGGGAGAGACCCAGTACTTC. Supplemented by reference TRBV28 and TRBJ2-5, the full variable domain reads DVKVTQSSRYLVKRTGEKVFLECVQDMDHENMFWYRQDPGLGLRLIYFSYDVKMKEKGDIPEGYSVSREKKERFSLILESASTNQTSMYLCASRETGGETQYFGPGTRLLVL.

J is TRBJ2-1 and V is TRBV12-5; possibly TRBD2 for D (5 bases). Trimming took off 7 bases at V and 9 bases at J, with 7 bases between the two ends. CDR3 length equals 10 residues. Germline V gives CDR1 LGHNT, CDR2 FRNRAP. CDR3 sequence reads: CASARGEQFF. CDR3 DNA: TGTGCTAGTGCCCGGGGTGAGCAGTTCTTC.

In DNA, the CDR3 is TGTGCCAGCAGGACAGACAGAGCAAGGCTCTCTGGGGCCAACGTCCTGACTTTC. Amino acid sequence: CASRTDRARLSGANVLTF. The genes are TRBV2 and TRBJ2-6, with a possible D match to TRBD1 (5 bases). Germline V lookup: CDR1 SNHLY, CDR2 FYNNEI. Trimming took 6 bases from V and 0 from J, leaving 18 bases between them. There are 18 residues in the CDR3.

The genes are TRBV14 and TRBJ2-5, with D possibly matching TRBD2 (6 bases). Germline V lookup: CDR1 SGHDN, CDR2 FVKESK. V lost 3 bases and J lost 0, with 14 bases in between. This CDR3 has 16 residues. CDR3 region: CASSQWERADQETQYF. The CDR3 DNA reads TGTGCCAGCAGCCAGTGGGAGCGGGCAGACCAAGAGACCCAGTACTTC.

The chain uses TRBV19 and TRBJ2-7; 7 nucleotides agree with TRBD2. Germline loops: CDR1 LNHDA, CDR2 SQIVND (reference sequence). There are 16 residues in the CDR3. The junction had 9 bases not matched to a gene; V was cut back by 4 bases and J by 0 bases. In DNA form, the CDR3 reads TGTGCCAGTAGTACATCTTCTAGCGGAAGCTCCTACGAGCAGTACTTC. It encodes CASSTSSSGSSYEQYF.

This chain links TRBV5-1 with TRBJ1-2; possibly TRBD1 for D (6 bases). The CDR3 length is 17 residues. V dropped 0 bases and J dropped 4 bases, with 19 bases sitting between them. Germline V gives CDR1 SGHRS, CDR2 YFSETQ. The CDR3 loop reads CASSLEGGSFRGYGYTF. In DNA form, the CDR3 reads TGCGCCAGCAGCTTGGAGGGGGGGTCCTTTAGAGGCTATGGCTACACCTTC.

The chain joins TRBV5-3 to TRBJ2-7, with 10 bases that match TRBD1. TRBV5-3 belongs to the ORF category, with a function that is uncertain. V lost 0 bases, J lost 2 bases, and 5 bases stayed unmatched. The CDR3 is 16 residues long. The CDR3 DNA sequence: TGTGCCAGAAGCTTGGGACAGGGGGCCGAGACCTACGAGCAGTACTTC. Encoded protein: CARSLGQGAETYEQYF.